What follows describes a single T cell receptor beta chain. Its antigen is not known. This sample was included in a study of shared clonotypes between healthy human individuals. Study-wide results and limits: Shared clonotypes: roughly 4.7% naive CD4, 3% to 3.5% naive CD8, about 2.5% memory CD4, over 0.3% memory CD8. Only blood was sampled, and tissue TCR repertoires likely differ from blood ones.

CD8 memory cells included CD45RO+ cells plus CCR7-negative CD45RA+ TemRA cells. Using immunoSEQ multiplex PCR, the repertoire was profiled, and TCRdb retains in-frame clones only, with some absent. The sample has 90,000 to 130,000 clones, 68% seen once. Germline CDR1 is SGHVS and CDR2 is FNYEAQ. The CDR3 covers 14 residues. Between the trimmed V and J ends, which lost 8 bases and 3 bases, there was a span of 17 bases. This clonotype originated in a woman in her 30s in good health. The sample comprised memory CD8+ T cells sorted from blood. Subset here: CD45RO+ cells pooled with CCR7-negative TemRA cells. This sequence joins TRBV7-6 and TRBJ2-7; weak D call: TRBD2 (6 bases). The CDR3 here is CASVLGSGVYEQYF. CDR3 sequence (DNA): TGTGCCAGCGTATTGGGGTCGGGGGTCTACGAGCAGTACTTC.